Presented here are 9 T cell receptor beta chains from one specimen sequenced in a study of T cell clonotyping in hematopoietic cell transplantation. TCRdb's table, derived via immunoSEQ multiplex PCR, lists solely in-frame clones and lacks some. Of several thousand clones in the sample, about 90% are singletons; the top ten hold 25% to 30%. Described time point: recipient sample about 28 days before transplant, after cytoreduction. The specimen comprised peripheral blood mononuclear cells, sampled before stem cell transplant. The receptors here all came from a woman aged 55-70 years with acute myeloid leukemia. Some clones in this sample may be carry-over from other donors' samples.

V usage is TRBV28 and J usage is TRBJ1-5; D remains ambiguous. CDR1 MDHEN and CDR2 SYDVKM come from the germline V gene. Trimming cost V 5 bases and J 7 bases, with 9 bases left between them. The CDR3 is 12 residues long. The CDR3 is CASSPRGQPQHF. For the CDR3, the DNA is TGTGCCAGCAGTCCCAGAGGGCAGCCCCAGCATTTT.

This chain uses TRBV10-3 with TRBJ1-2; possible D gene TRBD1, 5 bases. The germline gives CDR1 ENHRY, CDR2 SYGVKD. V shed 7 bases and J shed 6 bases, with 18 bases lying between them. CDR3 length: 14 amino acids. The CDR3 is CAITETGLLDGYTF. CDR3 coding DNA: TGTGCCATCACTGAAACAGGACTTCTGGATGGCTACACCTTC.

The chain couples TRBV5-4 to TRBJ1-2; D unclear. The V gene's germline CDR1 is SGHNT and CDR2 YYREEE (reference sequence). Deletions cut 3 bases from V and 7 bases from J, with 10 bases between. This CDR3 region has 12 residues. CDR3 region: CASSSGAVGYTF. The CDR3 coding sequence is TGTGCCAGCAGCTCGGGCGCGGTTGGCTACACCTTC.

This clone is a singleton in its sample. This rearrangement joins TRBV11-1 to TRBJ1-3, with 10 bases matching TRBD1. J lost 1 base, V lost 2 bases, and 5 bases had no gene match. Germline assignment: CDR1 SGHAT and CDR2 FQDESV (reference sequence). The CDR3 loop spans 17 amino acids. DNA of the CDR3: TGTGCCAGCAGCTTACCTCGACAGGGGGCATCTGGAAACACCATATATTTT. Encoded protein: CASSLPRQGASGNTIYF.

The chain couples TRBV4-1 to TRBJ1-2, with 7 bases that match TRBD1. Germline V lookup: CDR1 MGHRA, CDR2 YSYEKL. This CDR3 is 15 amino acids long. Germline trimming cut 4 bases from V and 1 base from J; bases unmatched to any gene: 6. CDR3 coding DNA: TGCGCCAGCAGCCCGGGACAGTCTAATAACTATGGCTACACCTTC. Protein product: CASSPGQSNNYGYTF.

The rearrangement uses TRBV18 and TRBJ2-5; no clear D gene. Trimming left V 1 base short and J 1 base short, with 13 bases between. The germline V gene has CDR1 KGHSH and CDR2 LQKENI. The CDR3 runs 16 residues. In DNA form, the CDR3 reads TGTGCCAGCTCACCACTTTATCAGGTGTCCCAAGAGACCCAGTACTTC. Its translation is CASSPLYQVSQETQYF.

The gene calls are TRBV4-2 and TRBJ2-1; D is perhaps TRBD1 (7 bases). With 5 bases removed from V and 6 bases from J, the gap between germline ends came to 17 bases. Per germline, CDR1 LGHNA and CDR2 YNFKEQ. CDR3 size: 15 residues. The CDR3 coding sequence is TGTGCCAGCAGCTCCAGGGGGGCGGGTATCAATGAGCAGTTCTTC. Its translation is CASSSRGAGINEQFF.

The chain is built from TRBV6-6 and TRBJ1-2; D not resolved. Between the trimmed V and J ends, which lost 10 bases and 0 bases, there was a span of 12 bases. CDR1 is MNHNY, CDR2 SVGAGI, per germline (reference sequence). The CDR3 extends over 13 amino acids. The CDR3 nucleotides are TGTGCCATCGCGTCCGACTCTAACTATGGCTACACCTTC. Protein: CAIASDSNYGYTF.

The chain carries TRBV27 and TRBJ1-6; 9 positions match TRBD1. Germline CDR1 reads MNHEY; CDR2 reads SMNVEV (reference sequence). The ends lost 7 bases at V and 7 bases at J; junction bases unmatched: 8. The CDR3 is made up of 15 amino acids. The chain's CDR3 is CASTWGDRANSPLHF. CDR3 DNA sequence: TGTGCCAGCACATGGGGGGACAGGGCCAATTCACCCCTCCACTTT.